The 14 T cell receptor beta chains below were found in one sample sequenced in a study of shared clonotypes between healthy human individuals (dated by TCRdb to about 2020). To prepare the library, the immunoSEQ multiplex PCR assay was applied. In TCRdb, the immuneACCESS table is reduced to in-frame sequences with V and J assigned. These tables do not hold every clone; where another copy was compared, an unresolved V gene accounts for under half, and the others remain unexplained. This sample has roughly 2,300,000 clones in its table, and 80% to 95% of those were observed once. In total, the top ten clones hold about 0.41% of the sample. Sequences were obtained from naive CD4+ T cells from PBMCs. Per the publication, the cell subset or site label means: CD45RA+ positively selected. The receptors stem from a man aged 18 to 30 in good health. Some clones in this sample may be carry-over from other donors' samples.

Of note for this clone: The same CDR3 arises from other DNA sequences in this sample as well. The V gene is TRBV11-3, the J gene TRBJ2-5; D may be TRBD2 (6 bases). CDR3 length: 12 amino acids. Trimming cost V 3 bases and J 5 bases, with 7 bases left between them. Germline V lookup: CDR1 SGHNT, CDR2 YENEEA. CDR3 sequence: CASSFGGETQYF. CDR3 DNA: TGTGCCAGCAGCTTTGGGGGGGAGACCCAGTACTTC.

CDR3 sequence reads: CASSSPTGPLPYGYTF. Here the CDR3 DNA reads TGTGCCAGCAGCTCCCCGACAGGCCCACTCCCTTATGGCTACACCTTC. The chain links TRBV5-5 to TRBJ1-2; D is perhaps TRBD1 (6 bases). Trimming took 3 bases from V and 5 from J, leaving 20 bases between them. This CDR3 contains 16 residues. CDR1 and CDR2 from the germline V gene are SGHKS and YYEKEE (reference sequence).

In its sample, this clone was seen once. The chain uses TRBV11-1 and TRBJ2-2, with TRBD1 matching over 7 bases. This CDR3 region has 15 residues. V was clipped by 5 bases and J by 3 bases; unmatched bases: 6. CDR1 and CDR2 (germline): SGHAT, FQDESV (reference sequence). The CDR3 protein is CASSHRGSDTGELFF. The CDR3 coding sequence is TGTGCCAGCAGCCACAGGGGCTCGGACACCGGGGAGCTGTTTTTT.

This chain joins TRBV9 and TRBJ2-3, with 7 bases fitting TRBD1. The germline V gene encodes CDR1 SGDLS and CDR2 YYNGEE. V shed 4 bases, J shed 5 bases, and the junction held 16 bases outside the gene matches. The CDR3 length is 17 residues. The CDR3 reads CASSQGVGLPKGDTQYF. CDR3 DNA sequence: TGTGCCAGCAGCCAGGGGGTGGGGCTACCCAAAGGAGATACGCAGTATTTT.

The CDR3 loop is CASSYSPTGSHYEQYF. CDR3 nucleotide sequence: TGTGCCAGCAGTTACTCCCCGACAGGGTCCCACTACGAGCAGTACTTC. This chain connects TRBV6-5 to TRBJ2-7; 7 nucleotides align to TRBD1. V dropped 0 bases and J dropped 3; count of bases not matched to a gene: 8. CDR3 length: 16 amino acids. Germline CDR1 and CDR2: MNHEY and SVGAGI.

V usage is TRBV19 and J usage is TRBJ1-2; 8 bases fit TRBD1. Germline V gives CDR1 LNHDA, CDR2 SQIVND (reference sequence). The CDR3 contains 15 residues. V lost 5 bases and J lost 8; bases outside the gene matches: 13. The DNA of the CDR3 is TGTGCCAGTAGTCCCAGTTGGACAGGGCCTAAGGGCTACACCTTC. This sequence encodes CASSPSWTGPKGYTF.

This chain joins TRBV28 and TRBJ2-1; D is uncertain. Germline CDR1 MDHEN, CDR2 SYDVKM. The CDR3 sequence is 13 residues long. Trimming removed 4 bases from V and 7 bases from J, with 11 bases in between. The CDR3 bases are TGTGCCAGCAGTTGGTCGCATCCTAATGAGCAGTTCTTC. Translated, it gives CASSWSHPNEQFF. Full variable domain (outside the CDR3, taken from reference TRBV28 and TRBJ2-1): DVKVTQSSRYLVKRTGEKVFLECVQDMDHENMFWYRQDPGLGLRLIYFSYDVKMKEKGDIPEGYSVSREKKERFSLILESASTNQTSMYLCASSWSHPNEQFFGPGTRLTVL.

The rearrangement joins TRBV28 to TRBJ1-1; tentatively, D is TRBD1 (5 bases). Per germline, CDR1 MDHEN and CDR2 SYDVKM. CDR3 size: 14 residues. The germline V and J ends were trimmed by 6 bases and 1 base, with 12 bases remaining between them. The CDR3 is CASRVGTANTEAFF. In nucleotides, the CDR3 is TGTGCCAGCAGGGTAGGGACCGCGAACACTGAAGCTTTCTTT.

This rearrangement joins TRBV9 to TRBJ1-3; no definite D call. V was cut by 0 bases and J by 2 bases, with 15 bases left in between. CDR3 length: 17 residues. Germline loops: CDR1 SGDLS, CDR2 YYNGEE. CDR3: CASSVGLFMQAGNTIYF. The CDR3, as DNA: TGTGCCAGCAGCGTAGGTCTTTTCATGCAAGCTGGAAACACCATATATTTT.

This chain links TRBV27 with TRBJ2-1, with 9 positions matching TRBD2. V shed 6 bases and J 2 bases; nucleotides not matched to a gene: 11. This CDR3 region has 17 residues. Germline assignment: CDR1 MNHEY and CDR2 SMNVEV (reference sequence). The CDR3 loop reads CASSSNTPSGAYNEQFF. As DNA, the CDR3 is TGTGCCAGCAGCTCAAATACCCCTAGCGGGGCCTACAATGAGCAGTTCTTC.

The V call is TRBV4-3, the J call TRBJ2-2; 8 bases agree with TRBD2. Germline V gene data show CDR1 as LGHNA and CDR2 as YSLEER. V lost 5 bases, J lost 4 bases, and 15 bases stayed unmatched. The CDR3 covers 18 residues. The CDR3 coding sequence is TGCGCCAGCAGCACCAGGGTAGCGGGGATGGGTAGCACCGGGGAGCTGTTTTTT. Amino acid sequence: CASSTRVAGMGSTGELFF.

Turning to this clone: Other DNA sequences in this specimen translate into the identical CDR3. The gene calls are TRBV18 and TRBJ1-1; D gene uncertain. With 3 bases removed from V and 0 bases from J, the gap between germline ends came to 5 bases. Germline V gene lookup returns CDR1 KGHSH and CDR2 LQKENI. CDR3 length: 13 residues. CDR3: CASSPAMNTEAFF. DNA for the CDR3: TGTGCCAGCTCACCCGCCATGAACACTGAAGCTTTCTTT.

Details on this clone: The sample holds other DNA sequences that translate to the same CDR3. The V call is TRBV27, the J call TRBJ1-5; D is uncertain. The CDR3 sequence is 13 residues long. CDR1 MNHEY and CDR2 SMNVEV come from the germline V gene (reference sequence). The V gene lost 3 bases and the J gene lost 7 bases, with 10 bases spanning the gap. The CDR3 DNA follows: TGTGCCAGCAGTTTTCTTGGGAACCAGCCCCAGCATTTT. Its protein is CASSFLGNQPQHF.

V is TRBV28 and J is TRBJ2-1; the D gene is possibly TRBD2 (5 bases). The CDR3 totals 15 residues. Germline CDR1 and CDR2: MDHEN and SYDVKM. Trimming removed 3 bases at V and 3 bases at J, with 12 bases between. CDR3 DNA: TGTGCCAGCAGTTTGGGGAGCTTGGGCTACAATGAGCAGTTCTTC. Translating it yields CASSLGSLGYNEQFF.